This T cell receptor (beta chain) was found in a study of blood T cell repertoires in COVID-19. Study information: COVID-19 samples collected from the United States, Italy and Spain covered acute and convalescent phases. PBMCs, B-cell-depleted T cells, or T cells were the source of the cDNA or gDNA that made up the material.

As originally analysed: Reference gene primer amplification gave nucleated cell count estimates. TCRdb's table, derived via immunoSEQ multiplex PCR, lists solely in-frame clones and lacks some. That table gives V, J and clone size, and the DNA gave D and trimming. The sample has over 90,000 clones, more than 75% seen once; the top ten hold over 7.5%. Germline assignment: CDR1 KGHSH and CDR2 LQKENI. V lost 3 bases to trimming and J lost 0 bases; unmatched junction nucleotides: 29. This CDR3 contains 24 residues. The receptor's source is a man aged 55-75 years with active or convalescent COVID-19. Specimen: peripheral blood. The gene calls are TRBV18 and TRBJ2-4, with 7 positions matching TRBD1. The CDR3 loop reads CASSPALSPGQNTKPELAKNIQYF. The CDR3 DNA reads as TGTGCCAGCTCACCCGCCTTGTCGCCGGGACAGAATACGAAGCCTGAGTTAGCCAAAAACATTCAGTACTTC. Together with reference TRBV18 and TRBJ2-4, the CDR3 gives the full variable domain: NAGVMQNPRHLVRRRGQEARLRCSPMKGHSHVYWYRQLPEEGLKFMVYLQKENIIDESGMPKERFSAEFPKEGPSILRIQQVVRGDSAAYFCASSPALSPGQNTKPELAKNIQYFGAGTRLSVL.